This TCR beta chain was identified during a study of blood T cell repertoires in COVID-19. Study as a whole: Researchers got acute and convalescent COVID-19 samples from the United States, Italy and Spain. T cells, B-cell-depleted T cells, or PBMCs supplied cDNA or gDNA.

The germline CDR1 and CDR2 sequences are SGHNT and YENEEA. The CDR3 has 12 residues. Between the trimmed V and J ends, which lost 3 bases and 8 bases, there was a span of 7 bases. Per the study methods: Estimated nucleated cell counts came from reference gene primer amplification. Some clones are missing from TCRdb's copy, which holds only in-frame ones; the method was immunoSEQ multiplex PCR. From that table come the V and J calls and clone size; the DNA was used to work out D and trimming. The sample includes tens of thousands of clones, approximately 92% of them seen just once. This sequence was found in a woman aged 60-75 years with active COVID-19. Sequenced input: peripheral blood. The chain joins TRBV11-3 to TRBJ2-2; unclear D gene. In DNA form, the CDR3 reads TGTGCCAGCAGCTTGGCCCCAGGGGAGCTGTTTTTT. Protein product: CASSLAPGELFF.